This section outlines one TCR beta chain sequence together with its context. This entry comes from a study of blood T cell repertoires in COVID-19. The CDR3 sequence is 15 residues long. The V gene's germline CDR1 is KGHSH and CDR2 LQKENI. V was shortened by 4 bases and J by 4 bases, with 14 bases between the two germline ends. The protocol was immunoSEQ multiplex PCR, while the TCRdb copy is restricted to in-frame clones and leaves out a portion. The repertoire holds about 84,000 clones, 70% to 90% seen once, with 1.2% in the top ten. This TCR was sampled from a man older than 75 with active or convalescent COVID-19. V gene TRBV18 combines with J gene TRBJ1-3; D gene uncertain. The sample comprised peripheral blood. This CDR3 is CASSRDPAGGNTIYF. The CDR3 nucleotides read TGTGCCAGCTCACGAGACCCCGCGGGAGGAAACACCATATATTTT.